This T cell receptor (beta chain) was identified during a study of T cell changes during pregnancy in multiple sclerosis. This table comes from immunoSEQ multiplex PCR, and its TCRdb copy is limited to in-frame clones, with some not included. Among about 74,000 clones listed, roughly 92% were seen once. The ends lost 3 bases at V and 6 bases at J; junction bases unmatched: 8. The CDR3 contains 15 residues. Germline V gives CDR1 SNHLY, CDR2 FYNNEI. The V gene is TRBV2, the J gene TRBJ1-5, with TRBD1 matching over 7 bases. Sequencing used peripheral blood, obtained after pregnancy. This sequence originates from a female donor in good health, enrolled as a control in a pregnancy study. The CDR3 DNA is TGTGCCAGCAGTGACAGAGACAGGGTGAGTCAGCCCCAGCATTTT. Protein sequence: CASSDRDRVSQPQHF.